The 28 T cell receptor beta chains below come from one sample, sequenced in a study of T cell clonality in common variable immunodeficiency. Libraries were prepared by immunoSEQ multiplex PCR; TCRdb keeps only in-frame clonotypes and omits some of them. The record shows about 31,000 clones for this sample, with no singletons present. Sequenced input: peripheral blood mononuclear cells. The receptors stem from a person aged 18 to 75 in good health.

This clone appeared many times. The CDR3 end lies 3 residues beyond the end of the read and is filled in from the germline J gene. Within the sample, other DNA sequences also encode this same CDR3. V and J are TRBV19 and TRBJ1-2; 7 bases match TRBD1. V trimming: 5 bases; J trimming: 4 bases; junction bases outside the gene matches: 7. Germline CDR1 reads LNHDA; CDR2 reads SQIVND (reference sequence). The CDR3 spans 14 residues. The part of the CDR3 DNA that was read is TGTGCCAGTAGTCTGACAGGGCGGGCCTATGGC. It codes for CASSLTGRAYG. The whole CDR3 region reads CASSLTGRAYGYTF.

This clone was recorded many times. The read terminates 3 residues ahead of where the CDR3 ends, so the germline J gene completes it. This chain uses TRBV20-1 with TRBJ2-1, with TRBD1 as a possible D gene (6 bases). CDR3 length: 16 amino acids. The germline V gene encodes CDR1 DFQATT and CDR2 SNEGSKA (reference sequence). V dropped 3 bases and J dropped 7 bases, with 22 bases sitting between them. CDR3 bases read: TGCAGTGCTAGGCCCCGTTTCCTCTTGAGGGGGAATGAG. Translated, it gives CSARPRFLLRGNE. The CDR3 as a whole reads CSARPRFLLRGNEQFF.

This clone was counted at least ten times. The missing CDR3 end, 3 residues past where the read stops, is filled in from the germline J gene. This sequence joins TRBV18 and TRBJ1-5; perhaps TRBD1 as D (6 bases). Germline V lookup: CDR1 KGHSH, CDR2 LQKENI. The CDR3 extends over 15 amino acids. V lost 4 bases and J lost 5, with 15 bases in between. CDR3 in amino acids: CASSLRRGIYQPQHF. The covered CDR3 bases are TGTGCCAGCTCACTAAGAAGGGGGATCTATCAGCCC. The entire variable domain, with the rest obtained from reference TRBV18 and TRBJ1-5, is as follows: NAGVMQNPRHLVRRRGQEARLRCSPMKGHSHVYWYRQLPEEGLKFMVYLQKENIIDESGMPKERFSAEFPKEGPSILRIQQVVRGDSAAYFCASSLRRGIYQPQHFGDGTRLSIL.

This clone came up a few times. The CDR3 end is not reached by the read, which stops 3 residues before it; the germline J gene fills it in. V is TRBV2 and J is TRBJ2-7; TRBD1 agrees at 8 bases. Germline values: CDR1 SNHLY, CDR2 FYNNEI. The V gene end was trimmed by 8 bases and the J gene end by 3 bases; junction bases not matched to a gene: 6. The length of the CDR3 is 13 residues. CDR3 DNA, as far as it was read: TGTGCCAGCCGACAGGGGAATTTCTACGAG. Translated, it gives CASRQGNFYE. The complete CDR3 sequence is CASRQGNFYEQYF.

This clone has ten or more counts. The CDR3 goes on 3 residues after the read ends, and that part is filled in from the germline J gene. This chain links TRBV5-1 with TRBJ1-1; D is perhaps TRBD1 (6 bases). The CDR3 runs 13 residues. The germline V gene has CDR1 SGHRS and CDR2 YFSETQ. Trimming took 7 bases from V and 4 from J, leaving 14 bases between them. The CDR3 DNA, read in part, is TGCGCCAGCCGAGACACAGGGTTCACTGAA. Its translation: CASRDTGFTE. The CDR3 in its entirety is CASRDTGFTEAFF.

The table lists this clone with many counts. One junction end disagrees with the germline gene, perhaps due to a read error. The part of the CDR3 DNA that was read is TGTGCTAGCAGCCCAGGTCGGAGTTCCTACGAG. Its translation: CASSPGRSSYE. The whole CDR3 is CASSPGRSSYEQYF. The rearrangement links TRBV7-7 to TRBJ2-7; D call uncertain. The observed sequence ends 3 residues before the CDR3 terminus, with the missing tail filled in from the germline J gene. This CDR3 spans 14 amino acids. CDR1 and CDR2 from the germline V gene are SSHAT and FNYEAQ (reference sequence).

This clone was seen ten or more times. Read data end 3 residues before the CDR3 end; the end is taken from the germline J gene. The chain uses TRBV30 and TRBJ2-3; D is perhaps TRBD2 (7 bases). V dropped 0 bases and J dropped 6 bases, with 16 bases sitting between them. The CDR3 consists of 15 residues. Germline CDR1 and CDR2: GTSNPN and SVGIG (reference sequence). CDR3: CAWSVLGGGPDTQYF. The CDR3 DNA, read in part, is TGTGCCTGGAGTGTACTTGGGGGGGGGCCTGATACG.

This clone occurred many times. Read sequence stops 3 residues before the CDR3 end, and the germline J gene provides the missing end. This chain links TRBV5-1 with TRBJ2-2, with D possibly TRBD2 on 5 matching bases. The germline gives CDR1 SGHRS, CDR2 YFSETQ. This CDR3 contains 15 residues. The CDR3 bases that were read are TGCGCCAGCAGCTTGTCTGGCGGAGGTAATTCACCG. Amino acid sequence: CASSLSGGGNSP. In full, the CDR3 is CASSLSGGGNSPLFF. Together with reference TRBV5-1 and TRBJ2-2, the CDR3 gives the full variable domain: KAGVTQTPRYLIKTRGQQVTLSCSPISGHRSVSWYQQTPGQGLQFLFEYFSETQRNKGNFPGRFSGRQFSNSRSEMNVSTLELGDSALYLCASSLSGGGNSPLFFGEGSRLTVL.

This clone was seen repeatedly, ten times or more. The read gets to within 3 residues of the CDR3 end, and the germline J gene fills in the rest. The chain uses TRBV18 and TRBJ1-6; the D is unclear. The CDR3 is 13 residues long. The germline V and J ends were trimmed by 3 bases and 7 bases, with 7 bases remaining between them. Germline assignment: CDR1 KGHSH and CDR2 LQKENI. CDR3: CASSPQENSPLHF. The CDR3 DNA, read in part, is TGTGCCAGCTCACCGCAGGAGAATTCACCC.

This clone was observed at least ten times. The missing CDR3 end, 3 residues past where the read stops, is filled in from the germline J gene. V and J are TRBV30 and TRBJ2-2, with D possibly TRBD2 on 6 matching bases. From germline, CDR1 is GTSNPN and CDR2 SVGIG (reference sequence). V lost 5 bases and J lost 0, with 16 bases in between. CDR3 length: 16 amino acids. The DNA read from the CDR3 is TGTGCCTGGCGGAAATCCGGGACTTCGAACACCGGGGAG. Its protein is CAWRKSGTSNTGE. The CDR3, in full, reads CAWRKSGTSNTGELFF.

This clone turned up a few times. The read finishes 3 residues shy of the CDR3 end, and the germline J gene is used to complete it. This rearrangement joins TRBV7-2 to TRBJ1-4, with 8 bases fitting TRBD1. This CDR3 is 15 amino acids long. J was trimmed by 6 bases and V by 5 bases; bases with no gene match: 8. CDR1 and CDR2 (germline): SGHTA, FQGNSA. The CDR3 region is CASSPSQGAYEKLFF. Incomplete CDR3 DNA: TGTGCCAGCAGCCCGAGTCAGGGGGCTTATGAAAAA.

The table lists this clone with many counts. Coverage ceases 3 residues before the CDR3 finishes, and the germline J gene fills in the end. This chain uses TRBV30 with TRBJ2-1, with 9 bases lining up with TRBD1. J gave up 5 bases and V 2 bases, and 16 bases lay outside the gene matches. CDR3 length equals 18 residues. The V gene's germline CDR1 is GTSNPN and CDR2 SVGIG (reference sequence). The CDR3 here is CAWSYRHHGTGKHNEQFF. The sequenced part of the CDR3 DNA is TGTGCCTGGAGTTACCGCCACCACGGGACAGGGAAACACAATGAG.

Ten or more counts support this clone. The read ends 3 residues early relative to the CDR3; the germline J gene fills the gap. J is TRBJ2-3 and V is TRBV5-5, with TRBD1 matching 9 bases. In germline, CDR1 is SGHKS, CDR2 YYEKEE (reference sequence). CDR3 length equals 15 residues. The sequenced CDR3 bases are TGTGCCAGCAGCTTAAGTGGGACAGGGAAAGAGACG. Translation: CASSLSGTGKET. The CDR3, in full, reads CASSLSGTGKETQYF. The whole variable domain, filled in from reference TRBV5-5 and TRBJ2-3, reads DAGVTQSPTHLIKTRGQQVTLRCSPISGHKSVSWYQQVLGQGPQFIFQYYEKEERGRGNFPDRFSARQFPNYSSELNVNALLLGDSALYLCASSLSGTGKETQYFGPGTRLTVL.

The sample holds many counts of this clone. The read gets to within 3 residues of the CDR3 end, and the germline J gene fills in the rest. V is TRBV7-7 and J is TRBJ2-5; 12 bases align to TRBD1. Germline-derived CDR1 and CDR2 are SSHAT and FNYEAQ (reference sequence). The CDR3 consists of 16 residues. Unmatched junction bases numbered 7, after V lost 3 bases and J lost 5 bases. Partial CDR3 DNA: TGTGCCAGCAGCTTCCACCGGGACAGGGGGCGGGAGACC. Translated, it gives CASSFHRDRGRET. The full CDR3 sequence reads CASSFHRDRGRETQYF.

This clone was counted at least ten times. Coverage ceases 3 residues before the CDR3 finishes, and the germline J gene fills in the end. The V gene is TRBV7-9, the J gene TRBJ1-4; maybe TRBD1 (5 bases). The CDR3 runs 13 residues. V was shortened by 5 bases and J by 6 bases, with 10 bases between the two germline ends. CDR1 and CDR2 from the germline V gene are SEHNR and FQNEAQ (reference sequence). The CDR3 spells CASSLWGDEKLFF. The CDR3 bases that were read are TGTGCCAGCAGCCTGTGGGGCGATGAAAAA.

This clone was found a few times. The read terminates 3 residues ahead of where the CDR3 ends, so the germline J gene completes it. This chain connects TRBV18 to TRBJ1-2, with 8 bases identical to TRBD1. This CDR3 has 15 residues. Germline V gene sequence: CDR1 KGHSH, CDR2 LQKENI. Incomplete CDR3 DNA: TGTGCCAGCTCACCACGAAAACAGGGGGATCATGAC. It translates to CASSPRKQGDHD. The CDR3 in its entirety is CASSPRKQGDHDYTF.

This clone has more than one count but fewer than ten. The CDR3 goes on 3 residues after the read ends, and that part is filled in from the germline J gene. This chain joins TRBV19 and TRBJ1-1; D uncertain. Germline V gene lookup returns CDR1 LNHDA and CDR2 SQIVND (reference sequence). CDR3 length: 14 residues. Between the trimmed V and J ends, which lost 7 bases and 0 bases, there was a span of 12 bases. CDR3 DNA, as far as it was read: TGTGCCAGTAAACCTGGCTCGTTGAACACTGAA. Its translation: CASKPGSLNTE. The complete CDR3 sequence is CASKPGSLNTEAFF. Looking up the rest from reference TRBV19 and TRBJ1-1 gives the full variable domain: DGGITQSPKYLFRKEGQNVTLSCEQNLNHDAMYWYRQDPGQGLRLIYYSQIVNDFQKGDIAEGYSVSREKKESFPLTVTSAQKNPTAFYLCASKPGSLNTEAFFGQGTRLTVV.

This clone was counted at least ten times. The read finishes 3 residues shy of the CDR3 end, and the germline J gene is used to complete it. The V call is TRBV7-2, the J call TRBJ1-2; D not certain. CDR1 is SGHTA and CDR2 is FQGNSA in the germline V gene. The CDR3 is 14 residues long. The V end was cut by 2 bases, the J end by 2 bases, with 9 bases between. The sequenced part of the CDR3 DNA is TGTGCCAGCAGCTTATTCGGGGTCAACTATGGC. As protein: CASSLFGVNYG. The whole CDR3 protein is CASSLFGVNYGYTF.

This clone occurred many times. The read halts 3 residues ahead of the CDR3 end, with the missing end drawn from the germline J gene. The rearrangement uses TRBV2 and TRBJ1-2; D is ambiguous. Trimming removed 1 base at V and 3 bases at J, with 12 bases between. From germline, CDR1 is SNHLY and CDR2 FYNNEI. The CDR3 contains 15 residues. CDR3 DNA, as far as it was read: TGTGCCAGCAGTGAAGGACATGGGCCGTACTATGGC. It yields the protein CASSEGHGPYYG. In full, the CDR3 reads CASSEGHGPYYGYTF.

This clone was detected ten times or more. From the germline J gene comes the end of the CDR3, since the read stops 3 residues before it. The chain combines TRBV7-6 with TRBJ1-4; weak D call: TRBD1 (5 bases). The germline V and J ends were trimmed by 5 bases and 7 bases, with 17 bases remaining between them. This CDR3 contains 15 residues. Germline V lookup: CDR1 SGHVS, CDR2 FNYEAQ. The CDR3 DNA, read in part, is TGTGCCAGCAGCCTACAGAGTCATACAGGTGAAAAA. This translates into CASSLQSHTGEK. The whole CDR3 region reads CASSLQSHTGEKLFF. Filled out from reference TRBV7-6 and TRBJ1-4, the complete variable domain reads GAGVSQSPRYKVTKRGQDVALRCDPISGHVSLYWYRQALGQGPEFLTYFNYEAQQDKSGLPNDRFSAERPEGSISTLTIQRTEQRDSAMYRCASSLQSHTGEKLFFGSGTQLSVL.

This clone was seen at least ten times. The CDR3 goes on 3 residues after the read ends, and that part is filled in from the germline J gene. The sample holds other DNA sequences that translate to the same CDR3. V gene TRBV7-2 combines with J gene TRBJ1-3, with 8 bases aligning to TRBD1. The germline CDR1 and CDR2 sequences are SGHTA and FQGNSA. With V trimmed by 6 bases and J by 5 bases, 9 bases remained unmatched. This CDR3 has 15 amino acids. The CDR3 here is CASRSADRERNTIYF. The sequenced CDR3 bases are TGTGCCAGCAGATCCGCGGACAGGGAGAGAAACACC.

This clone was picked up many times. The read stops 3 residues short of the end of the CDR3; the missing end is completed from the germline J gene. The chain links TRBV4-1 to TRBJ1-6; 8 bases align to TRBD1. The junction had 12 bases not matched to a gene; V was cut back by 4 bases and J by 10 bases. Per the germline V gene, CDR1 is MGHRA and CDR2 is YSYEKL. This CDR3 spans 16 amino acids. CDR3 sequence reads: CASSRETTGGSSPLHF. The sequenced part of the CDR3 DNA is TGCGCCAGCAGCCGCGAGACAACAGGGGGTTCATCACCC.

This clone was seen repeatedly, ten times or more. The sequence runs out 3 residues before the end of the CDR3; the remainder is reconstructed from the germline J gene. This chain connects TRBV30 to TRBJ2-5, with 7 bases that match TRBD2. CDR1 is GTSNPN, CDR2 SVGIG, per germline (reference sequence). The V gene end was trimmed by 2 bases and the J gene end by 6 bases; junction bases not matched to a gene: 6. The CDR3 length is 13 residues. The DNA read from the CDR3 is TGTGCCTGGAGTAGCGGGATGGGGAAGACC. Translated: CAWSSGMGKT. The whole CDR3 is CAWSSGMGKTQYF. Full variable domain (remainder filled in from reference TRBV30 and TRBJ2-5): SQTIHQWPATLVQPVGSPLSLECTVEGTSNPNLYWYRQAAGRGLQLLFYSVGIGQISSEVPQNLSASRPQDRQFILSSKKLLLSDSGFYLCAWSSGMGKTQYFGPGTRLLVL.

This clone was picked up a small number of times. The sequenced part of the CDR3 DNA is TGTGCCAGCAGTGAGTCTTCTACTAGATCG. It codes for CASSESSTRS. The whole CDR3 is CASSESSTRSQYF. The chain uses TRBV2 and TRBJ2-3; perhaps TRBD2 as D (5 bases). The read halts 3 residues ahead of the CDR3 end, with the missing end drawn from the germline J gene. The CDR3 is 13 amino acids. Germline CDR1 and CDR2: SNHLY and FYNNEI. The whole variable domain, remainder taken from reference TRBV2 and TRBJ2-3, is EPEVTQTPSHQVTQMGQEVILRCVPISNHLYFYWYRQILGQKVEFLVSFYNNEISEKSEIFDDQFSVERPDGSNFTLKIRSTKLEDSAMYFCASSESSTRSQYFGPGTRLTVL.

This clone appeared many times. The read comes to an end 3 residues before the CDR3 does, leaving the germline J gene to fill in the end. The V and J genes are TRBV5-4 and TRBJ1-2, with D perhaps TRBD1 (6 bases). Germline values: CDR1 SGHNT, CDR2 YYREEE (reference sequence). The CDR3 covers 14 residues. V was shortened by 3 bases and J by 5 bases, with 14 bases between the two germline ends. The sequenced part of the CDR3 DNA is TGTGCCAGCAGCTCCCTCGGGGGGGCTTATGGC. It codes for CASSSLGGAYG. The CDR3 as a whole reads CASSSLGGAYGYTF.

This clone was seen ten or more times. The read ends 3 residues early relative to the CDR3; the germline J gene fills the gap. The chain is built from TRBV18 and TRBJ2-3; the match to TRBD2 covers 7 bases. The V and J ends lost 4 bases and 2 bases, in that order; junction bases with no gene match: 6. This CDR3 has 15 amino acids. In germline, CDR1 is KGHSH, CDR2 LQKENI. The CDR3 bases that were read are TGTGCCAGCTCACTAACTAGCGATGTCACAGATACG. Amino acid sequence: CASSLTSDVTDT. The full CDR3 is CASSLTSDVTDTQYF.

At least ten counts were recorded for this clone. CDR3 amino acids: CSASQRALSYEQYF. CDR3 DNA (partial): TGCAGTGCTAGTCAGAGGGCTCTATCCTACGAG. J is TRBJ2-7 and V is TRBV20-1, with D possibly TRBD2 on 5 matching bases. The read finishes 3 residues shy of the CDR3 end, and the germline J gene is used to complete it. This CDR3 has 14 residues. The germline V and J ends were trimmed by 3 bases and 1 base, with 13 bases remaining between them. Germline V gives CDR1 DFQATT, CDR2 SNEGSKA (reference sequence).

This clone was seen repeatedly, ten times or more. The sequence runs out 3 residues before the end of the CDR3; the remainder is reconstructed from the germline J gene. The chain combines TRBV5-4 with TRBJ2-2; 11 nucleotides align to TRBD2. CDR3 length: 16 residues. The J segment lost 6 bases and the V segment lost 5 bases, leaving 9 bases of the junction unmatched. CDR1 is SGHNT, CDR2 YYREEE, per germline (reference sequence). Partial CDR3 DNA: TGTGCCAGCAGATCCCAACTAGCGGGAGTGGCCGGGGAG. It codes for CASRSQLAGVAGE. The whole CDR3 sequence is CASRSQLAGVAGELFF.